This T cell receptor (beta chain) was profiled in a study of blood T cell repertoires in COVID-19. Germline trimming cut 1 base from V and 0 bases from J; bases unmatched to any gene: 9. Germline CDR1 is SGHRS and CDR2 is YFSETQ. CDR3 length: 17 residues. TCRdb's copy holds only in-frame clones and misses some; the assay was immunoSEQ multiplex PCR. The sample consists of approximately 80,000 clones, over 70% of them appearing once. The sequenced sample was peripheral blood. The source is a human donor in a cohort sampled during active COVID-19. This sequence joins TRBV5-1 and TRBJ1-1; TRBD1 aligns across 7 bases. CDR3 DNA sequence: TGCGCCAGCAGCTTGATGCGGGACAGCTACATGAACACTGAAGCTTTCTTT. Translation gives CASSLMRDSYMNTEAFF.